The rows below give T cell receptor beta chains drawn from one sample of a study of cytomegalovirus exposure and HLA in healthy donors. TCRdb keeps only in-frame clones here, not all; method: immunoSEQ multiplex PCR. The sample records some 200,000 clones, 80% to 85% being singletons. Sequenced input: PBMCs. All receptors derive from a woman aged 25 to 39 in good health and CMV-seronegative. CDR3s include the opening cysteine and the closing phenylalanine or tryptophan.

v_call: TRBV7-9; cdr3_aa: CASSFGTIGLAGVGEQYF
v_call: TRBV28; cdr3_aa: CASSSRVFGANGLTF
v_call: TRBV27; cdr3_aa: CASSPGDSDNEQFF
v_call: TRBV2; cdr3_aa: CASSEGQGLSYEQYF
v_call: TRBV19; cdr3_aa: CASSIWEGDEAFF
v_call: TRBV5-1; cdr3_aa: CASKEGTTDTQYF
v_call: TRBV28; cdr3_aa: CASSLVIAGEGFSPYEQYF
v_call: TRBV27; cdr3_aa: CASSIGQAITQETQYF
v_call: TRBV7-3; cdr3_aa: CASSLLGRNTEAFF
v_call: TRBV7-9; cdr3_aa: CASSFAGVETQYF
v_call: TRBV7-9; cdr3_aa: CASSSDRDRGGEKLFF
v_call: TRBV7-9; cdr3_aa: CASSLTQGGNSPLHF
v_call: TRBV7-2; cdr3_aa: CASSSGHPYEQYF
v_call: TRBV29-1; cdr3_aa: CSVEGRQGFTKVTQYF